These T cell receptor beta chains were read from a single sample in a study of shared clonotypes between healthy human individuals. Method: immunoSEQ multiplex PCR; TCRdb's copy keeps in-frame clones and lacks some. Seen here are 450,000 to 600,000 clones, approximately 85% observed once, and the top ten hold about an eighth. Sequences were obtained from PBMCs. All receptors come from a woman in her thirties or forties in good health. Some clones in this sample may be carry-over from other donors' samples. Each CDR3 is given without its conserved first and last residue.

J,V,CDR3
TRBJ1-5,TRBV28,ASRQETSNQPQH
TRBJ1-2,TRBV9,ASSVVAQSYGYT
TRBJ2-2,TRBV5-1,ASSGQALGTGELF
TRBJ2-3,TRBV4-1,ASSPPGAPSTDTQY
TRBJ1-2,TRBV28,ASSLWDRVGYGYT
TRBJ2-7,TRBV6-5,ASSQGTKDEQY
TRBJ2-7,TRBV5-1,ASTTGQGVSYEQY
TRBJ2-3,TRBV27,ASSLGTRGDTQY
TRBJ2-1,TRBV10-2,ASSEGGLDVEQF
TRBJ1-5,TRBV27,ASSSRTGGSNQPQH
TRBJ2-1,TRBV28,ASSLLAGPHNEQF
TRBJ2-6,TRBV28,ASSLTGGTAGANVLT
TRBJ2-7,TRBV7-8,ASSLGGDEQY
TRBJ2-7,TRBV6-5,ASSYRTGSVQY
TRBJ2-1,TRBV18,ASSPPHRVEDEQF
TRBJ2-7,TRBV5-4,ASSSYYGAYEQY
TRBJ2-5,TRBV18,ASSLGPGAQETQY
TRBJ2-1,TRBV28,ASSLSSINEQF
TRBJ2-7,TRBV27,ASSLAPPTEWSSYEQY
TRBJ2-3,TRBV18,ASSPGRSTDTQY
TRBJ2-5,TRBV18,ASSPAQETQY
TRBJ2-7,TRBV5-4,ASSLGGTFQEEQY
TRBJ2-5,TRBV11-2,ASSLQLAGGDETQY
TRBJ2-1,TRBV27,ASSTKGGSSYNEQF
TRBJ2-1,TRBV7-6,ASSLTGLAGVGEQF
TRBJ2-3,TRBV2,ASSDVSLTDTQY
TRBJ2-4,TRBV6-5,ASSPQPTGKNIQY
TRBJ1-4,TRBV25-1,ASSAGHPGGKLF
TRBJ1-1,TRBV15,ATSRGPQGVTEAF
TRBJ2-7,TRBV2,ASSESDYEQY
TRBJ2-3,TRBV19,ASSGLAGITDTQY
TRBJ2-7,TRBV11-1,ASSLGLAGDEQY
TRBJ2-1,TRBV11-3,ASSLGGSNEQF
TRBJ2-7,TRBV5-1,ASSSPGLAAYEQY
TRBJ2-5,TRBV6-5,ASSWGEQETQY
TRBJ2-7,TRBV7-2,ASSFGRAGREQY
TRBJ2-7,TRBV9,ASSQVDRAGEQY
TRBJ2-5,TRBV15,ATSKGQMGEQY
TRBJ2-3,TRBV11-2,ASSFPTGNTQY
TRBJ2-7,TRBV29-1,SVVGRPGGGSYEQY
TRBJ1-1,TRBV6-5,ASSTDRVDTEAF
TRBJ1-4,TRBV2,ASSQRHEKLF
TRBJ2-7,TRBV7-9,ASSQGGAGSWVSYEQY
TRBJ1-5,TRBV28,ASRVFQGIGNQPQH
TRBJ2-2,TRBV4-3,ASSQVYTHTGELF
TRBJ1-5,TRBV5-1,ASSIGDAGWQPQH
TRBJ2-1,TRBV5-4,ASSPMGGRNYNEQF
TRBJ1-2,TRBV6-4,ASSDRQEVNYGYT
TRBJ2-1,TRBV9,ASSVGLVSNEQF